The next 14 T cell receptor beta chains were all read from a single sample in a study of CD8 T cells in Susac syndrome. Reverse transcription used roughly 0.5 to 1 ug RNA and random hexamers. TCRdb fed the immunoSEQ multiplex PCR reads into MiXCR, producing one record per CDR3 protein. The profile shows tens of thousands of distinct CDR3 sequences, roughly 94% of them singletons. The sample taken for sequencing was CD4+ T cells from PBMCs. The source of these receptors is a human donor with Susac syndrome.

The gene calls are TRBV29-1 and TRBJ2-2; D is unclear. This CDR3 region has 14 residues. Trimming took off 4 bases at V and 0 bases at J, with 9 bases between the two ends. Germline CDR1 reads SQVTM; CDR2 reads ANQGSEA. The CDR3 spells CSVAGLANTGELFF. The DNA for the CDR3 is TGCAGCGTTGCGGGCCTCGCGAACACCGGGGAGCTGTTTTTT.

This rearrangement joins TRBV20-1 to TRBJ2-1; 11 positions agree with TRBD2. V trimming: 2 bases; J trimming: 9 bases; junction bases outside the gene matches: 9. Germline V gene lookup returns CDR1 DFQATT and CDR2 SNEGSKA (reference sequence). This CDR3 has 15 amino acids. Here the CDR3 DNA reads TGCAGTGCTAGACTAGCGGGGGGCATTAGACGTGAGCAGTTCTTC. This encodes CSARLAGGIRREQFF.

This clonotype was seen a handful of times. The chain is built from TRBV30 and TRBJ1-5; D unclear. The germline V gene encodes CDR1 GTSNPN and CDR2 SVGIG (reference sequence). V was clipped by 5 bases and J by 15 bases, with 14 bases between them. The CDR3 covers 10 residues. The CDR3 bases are TGTGCCTGGGGTAGTTTGGAGTTGCATTTT. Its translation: CAWGSLELHF.

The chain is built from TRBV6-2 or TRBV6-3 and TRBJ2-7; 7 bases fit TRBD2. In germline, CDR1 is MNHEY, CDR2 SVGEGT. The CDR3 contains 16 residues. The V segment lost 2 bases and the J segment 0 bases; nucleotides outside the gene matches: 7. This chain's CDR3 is CASSYPTSQFSYEQYF. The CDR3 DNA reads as TGTGCCAGCAGTTACCCGACTAGCCAATTCTCCTACGAGCAGTACTTC.

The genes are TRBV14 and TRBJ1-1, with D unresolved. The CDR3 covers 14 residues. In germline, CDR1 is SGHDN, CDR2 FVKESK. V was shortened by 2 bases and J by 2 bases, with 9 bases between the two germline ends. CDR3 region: CASSQMRVNTEAFF. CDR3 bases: TGTGCCAGCAGCCAAATGAGGGTTAACACTGAAGCTTTCTTT.

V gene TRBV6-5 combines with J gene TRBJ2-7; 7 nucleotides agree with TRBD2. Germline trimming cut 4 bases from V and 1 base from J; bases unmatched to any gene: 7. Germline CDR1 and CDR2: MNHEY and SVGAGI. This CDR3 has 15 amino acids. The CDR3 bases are TGTGCCAGCAGTTTTGGCGGGGGAGTTTCCTACGAGCAGTACTTC. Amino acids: CASSFGGGVSYEQYF.

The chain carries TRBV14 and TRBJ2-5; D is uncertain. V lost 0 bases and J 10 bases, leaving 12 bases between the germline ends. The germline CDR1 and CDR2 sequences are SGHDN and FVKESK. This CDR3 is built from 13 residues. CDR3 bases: TGTGCCAGCAGCCAAGAGTGGTCCCTACTCCAGTACTTC. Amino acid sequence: CASSQEWSLLQYF.

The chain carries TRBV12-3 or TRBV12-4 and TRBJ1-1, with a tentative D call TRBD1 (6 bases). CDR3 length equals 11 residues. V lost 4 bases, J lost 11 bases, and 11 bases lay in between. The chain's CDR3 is CASSWGQGAFF. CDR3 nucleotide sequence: TGTGCCAGCAGTTGGGGGCAGGGGGCTTTCTTT.

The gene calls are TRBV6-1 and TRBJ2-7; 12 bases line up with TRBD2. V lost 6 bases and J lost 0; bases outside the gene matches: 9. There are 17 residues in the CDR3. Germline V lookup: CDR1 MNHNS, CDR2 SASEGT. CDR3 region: CASRDLAGGPYSYEQYF. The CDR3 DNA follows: TGTGCCAGCAGGGATCTAGCGGGGGGGCCGTACTCCTACGAGCAGTACTTC.

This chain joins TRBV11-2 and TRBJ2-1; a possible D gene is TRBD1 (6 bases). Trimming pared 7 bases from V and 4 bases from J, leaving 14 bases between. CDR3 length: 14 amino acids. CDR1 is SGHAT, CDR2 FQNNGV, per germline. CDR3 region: CASIKGDSYNEQFF. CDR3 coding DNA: TGTGCCAGCATCAAGGGGGATTCATACAATGAGCAGTTCTTC.

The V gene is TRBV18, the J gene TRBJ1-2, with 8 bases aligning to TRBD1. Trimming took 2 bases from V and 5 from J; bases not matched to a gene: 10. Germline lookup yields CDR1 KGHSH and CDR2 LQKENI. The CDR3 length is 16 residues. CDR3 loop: CASSPRGQGDNYGYTF. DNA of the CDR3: TGTGCCAGCTCACCAAGAGGACAGGGAGATAATTATGGCTACACCTTC. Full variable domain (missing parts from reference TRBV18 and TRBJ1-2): NAGVMQNPRHLVRRRGQEARLRCSPMKGHSHVYWYRQLPEEGLKFMVYLQKENIIDESGMPKERFSAEFPKEGPSILRIQQVVRGDSAAYFCASSPRGQGDNYGYTFGSGTRLTVV.

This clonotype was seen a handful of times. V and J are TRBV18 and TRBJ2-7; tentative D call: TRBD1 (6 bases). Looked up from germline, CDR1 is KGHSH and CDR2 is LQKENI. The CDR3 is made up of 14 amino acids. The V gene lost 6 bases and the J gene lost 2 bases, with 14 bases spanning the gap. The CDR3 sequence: CASSSTRDTYEQYF. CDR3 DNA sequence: TGTGCCAGCTCCAGCACCCGGGACACCTACGAGCAGTACTTC.

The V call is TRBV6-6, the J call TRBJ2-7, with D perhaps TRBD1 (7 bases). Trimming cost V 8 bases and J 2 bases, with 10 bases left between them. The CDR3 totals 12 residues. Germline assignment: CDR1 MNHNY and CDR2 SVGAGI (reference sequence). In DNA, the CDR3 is TGTGCCAGCGCGGGACAGCCCTACGAGCAGTACTTC. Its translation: CASAGQPYEQYF.

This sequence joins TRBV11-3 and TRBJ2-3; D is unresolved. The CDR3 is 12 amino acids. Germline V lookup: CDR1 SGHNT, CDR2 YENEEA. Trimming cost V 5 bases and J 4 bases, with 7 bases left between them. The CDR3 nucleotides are TGTGCCAGCAGCGCCGTAGCAGATACGCAGTATTTT. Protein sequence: CASSAVADTQYF.